The rows below give T cell receptor beta chains drawn from one sample of a study of cytomegalovirus exposure and HLA in healthy donors. The assay was immunoSEQ multiplex PCR, and TCRdb's table has in-frame clones only and misses some. The table shows about 130,000 clones, with roughly four fifths occurring only once. Source material: PBMCs. These TCRs come from a boy younger than 10 in good health and CMV-seronegative. CDR3s include the opening cysteine and the closing phenylalanine or tryptophan.

V	J	CDR3
TRBV7-2	TRBJ2-1	CASSPSSGGPYYEQFF
TRBV9	TRBJ1-5	CASSVDSDFNQPQHF
TRBV27	TRBJ2-1	CASSFGTQKLVNEQFF
TRBV2	TRBJ1-4	CASKPGGNEKLFF
TRBV6-5	TRBJ2-7	CASSYSPGAYEQYF
TRBV13	TRBJ1-2	CASSLGSPRIRGYGYTF
TRBV5-1	TRBJ1-1	CASSSQTWRTTEAFF
TRBV19	TRBJ1-2	CASSPTGAYGYTF
TRBV2	TRBJ2-1	CASTLEDNEQFF
TRBV4-3	TRBJ2-7	CASSQSQGSYEQYF
TRBV7-9	TRBJ2-5	CASSRQPLAGEIEETQYF
TRBV6-6	NA	CASRRQVLSYEQYF
TRBV10-1	TRBJ1-1	CASSDNRDQENTEAFF
TRBV7-9	TRBJ1-3	CASSLLQGAFSGNTIYF
TRBV7-9	TRBJ1-1	CASSLDFWRGTEAFF
TRBV7-9	TRBJ1-1	CASSDRQGALGTAFF
TRBV30	TRBJ2-3	CAWSVQVGRRSDTQYF
TRBV18	TRBJ2-1	CASSRYDRGPSYNEQFF
TRBV4-1	TRBJ2-1	CASSQDPRGQGVNEQFF
TRBV9	TRBJ2-5	CASSVWTGSIGETQYF
TRBV9	TRBJ2-3	CASSVGRTTTDTQYF
TRBV7-2	TRBJ2-3	CASSLVVSWAGQGAQYF
TRBV5-8	TRBJ1-6	CASSLARQEYNSPLHF
TRBV9	TRBJ1-5	CASSATGNSNQPQHF
TRBV10-3	TRBJ1-2	CAISEGGGYTF
TRBV4-3	TRBJ2-7	CASSQNRNSYEQYF
TRBV7-8	TRBJ1-4	CASSFSGMGYEKLFF
TRBV6-4	TRBJ2-3	CASSDIYSSTDTQYF
TRBV25-1	TRBJ1-1	CASSEYGAAEAFF
TRBV2	TRBJ1-2	CASSPGTGVEGGYTF
TRBV10-3	TRBJ1-2	CAISDLDPGQGWGSHTF
TRBV6-1	TRBJ1-4	CASSPRGQGGEKLFF
TRBV6-5	TRBJ2-7	CASTSGGYDEQYF
TRBV4-1	TRBJ2-5	CASSQGGETQYF
TRBV7-6	TRBJ2-3	CASSSWTSGRADTQYF
TRBV27	TRBJ1-1	CASSDRTGGGDTEAFF
TRBV2	TRBJ1-6	CASSERAYSYNSPLHF
TRBV2	TRBJ1-1	CASSEAGDSYNTEAFF
TRBV30	TRBJ2-1	CAWSVPSVSLLGDEQFF
TRBV5-6	TRBJ2-1	CASSLSGSEQFF
TRBV7-2	TRBJ2-1	CASSSSGTLDNEQFF
TRBV6-1	TRBJ1-2	CASSEDGDRAEGYTF
TRBV4-3	TRBJ2-7	CASSQDYGTGYEQYF
TRBV5-8	TRBJ1-5	CASSLGQGGNQPQHF
TRBV4-3	TRBJ2-3	CASSQLGGAGADTQYF
TRBV5-1	TRBJ1-2	CASSAGTVNYGYTF
TRBV4-2	TRBJ2-1	CASSQDFGGASEQFF
TRBV2	TRBJ2-4	CASSETGGDKNIQYF
TRBV5-6	TRBJ1-1	CASSLVGHPPGTEAFF
TRBV5-1	TRBJ2-5	CASSLRGEETQYF
TRBV10-3	TRBJ2-1	CAISEGGSSYNEQFF
TRBV5-6	NA	CASSSRQGEFYYEQYF
TRBV6-5	TRBJ1-5	CASMARGYSNQPQHF
TRBV9	TRBJ2-2	CASSEKGWDFGGSRELFF
TRBV5-1	TRBJ2-1	CASSLELARPYNEQFF
TRBV4-2	TRBJ1-1	CASSQDWQGTEAFF
TRBV7-2	TRBJ2-3	CASSPEYLRTDTQYF
TRBV9	TRBJ2-7	CASSVDGGANSYEQYF
TRBV11-3	TRBJ1-1	CASSVGGWGSDTEAFF